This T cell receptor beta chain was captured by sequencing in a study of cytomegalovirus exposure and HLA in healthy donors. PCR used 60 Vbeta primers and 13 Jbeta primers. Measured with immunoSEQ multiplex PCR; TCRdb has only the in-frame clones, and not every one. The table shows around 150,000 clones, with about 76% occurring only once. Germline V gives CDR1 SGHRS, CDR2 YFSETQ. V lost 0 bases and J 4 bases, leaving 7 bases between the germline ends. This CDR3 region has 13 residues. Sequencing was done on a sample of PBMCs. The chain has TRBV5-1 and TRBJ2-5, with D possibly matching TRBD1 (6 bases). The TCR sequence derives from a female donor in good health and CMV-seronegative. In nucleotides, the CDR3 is TGCGCCAGCAGCTTGGAACAGGGAGAGACCCAGTACTTC. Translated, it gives CASSLEQGETQYF. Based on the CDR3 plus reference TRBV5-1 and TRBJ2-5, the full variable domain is KAGVTQTPRYLIKTRGQQVTLSCSPISGHRSVSWYQQTPGQGLQFLFEYFSETQRNKGNFPGRFSGRQFSNSRSEMNVSTLELGDSALYLCASSLEQGETQYFGPGTRLLVL.